This record looks at one T cell receptor (beta chain) sequence and its context. V was pared by 4 bases and J by 4 bases, with 18 bases of the junction left unmatched. This CDR3 contains 19 residues. In germline, CDR1 is SEHNR, CDR2 FQNEAQ (reference sequence). TCRdb keeps only in-frame clones here, not all; method: immunoSEQ multiplex PCR. The sample lists tens of thousands of clones; roughly four fifths were seen once. The data derive from a study of CD8 T cell repertoires and HIV-1 epitope variants. Study-wide background: Epitopes were three Gag families plus Nef HW9 and YT9. T cells were cultured for more than 9 days with cytokines added on days 3 and 7. Enriched T cells were co-cultured with equal numbers of autologous T cell-negative antigen-presenting cells.

The chain uses TRBV7-9 and TRBJ2-5; 10 bases align to TRBD2. The source of this sequence is a male donor with HIV. The sequencing sample was made of uncultured baseline CD8+ T cells from peripheral blood mononuclear cells (PBMCs). CDR3 region: CASSSLQLRLAGAPETQYF. CDR3 DNA sequence: TGTGCCAGCAGCTCCCTCCAGCTTAGGCTAGCGGGGGCCCCAGAGACCCAGTACTTC.